This TCR beta chain derives from a study of OX40 agonist ivuxolimab in advanced cancers. Study in general: Having had anti-PD-1, anti-PD-L1 or anti-CTLA-4 therapy before was allowed, and over 35% had some.

This clone was seen once. This CDR3 is 15 amino acids long. Trimming removed 3 bases at V and 7 bases at J, with 16 bases between. Germline CDR1 reads MDHEN; CDR2 reads SYDVKM. Only in-frame clones appear in the TCRdb table, and some are missing; sequencing was by immunoSEQ multiplex PCR. The table includes fewer than 35,000 clones, approximately 90% detected once. The chain uses TRBV28 and TRBJ1-3; no definite D call. This clonotype was obtained from an adult with an advanced solid tumor such as melanoma, head and neck, liver or kidney cancer. This sample comprised CD4+ or CD8+ T cells sorted from blood, obtained in a trial of the OX40 agonist ivuxolimab. The CDR3 nucleotides are TGTGCCAGCAGTTTCGTTTTATTGGGCGGGAACACCATATATTTT. Translated, it gives CASSFVLLGGNTIYF.